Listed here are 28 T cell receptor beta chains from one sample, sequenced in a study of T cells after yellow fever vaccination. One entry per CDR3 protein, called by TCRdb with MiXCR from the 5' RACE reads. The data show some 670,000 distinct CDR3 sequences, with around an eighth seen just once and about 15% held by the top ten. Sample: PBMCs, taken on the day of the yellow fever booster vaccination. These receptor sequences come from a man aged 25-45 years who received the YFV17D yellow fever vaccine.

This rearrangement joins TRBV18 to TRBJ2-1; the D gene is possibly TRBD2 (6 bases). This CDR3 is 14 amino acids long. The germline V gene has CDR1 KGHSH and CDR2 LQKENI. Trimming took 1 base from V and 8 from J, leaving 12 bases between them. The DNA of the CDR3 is TGTGCCAGCTCACCACTGGGCGGAGGGGATGAGCAGTTCTTC. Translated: CASSPLGGGDEQFF. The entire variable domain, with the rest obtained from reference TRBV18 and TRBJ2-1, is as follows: NAGVMQNPRHLVRRRGQEARLRCSPMKGHSHVYWYRQLPEEGLKFMVYLQKENIIDESGMPKERFSAEFPKEGPSILRIQQVVRGDSAAYFCASSPLGGGDEQFFGPGTRLTVL.

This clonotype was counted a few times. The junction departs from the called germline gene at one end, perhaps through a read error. The CDR3 reads CASTLPLGQGQAFF. CDR3 sequence (DNA): TGTGCCAGCACCTTACCCCTTGGGCAGGGGCAAGCTTTCTTT. This chain joins TRBV7-2 and TRBJ1-1; the D gene is possibly TRBD1 (6 bases). The CDR3 sequence is 14 residues long. Germline V gives CDR1 SGHTA, CDR2 FQGNSA.

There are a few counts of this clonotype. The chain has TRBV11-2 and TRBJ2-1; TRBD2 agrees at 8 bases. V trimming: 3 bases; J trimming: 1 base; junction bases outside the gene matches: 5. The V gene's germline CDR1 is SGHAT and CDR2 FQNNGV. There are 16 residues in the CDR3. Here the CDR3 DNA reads TGTGCCAGCAGCTTCCGTAGCGGGAATTCCTACAATGAGCAGTTCTTC. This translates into CASSFRSGNSYNEQFF. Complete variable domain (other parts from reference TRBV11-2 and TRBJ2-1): EAGVAQSPRYKIIEKRQSVAFWCNPISGHATLYWYQQILGQGPKLLIQFQNNGVVDDSQLPKDRFSAERLKGVDSTLKIQPAKLEDSAVYLCASSFRSGNSYNEQFFGPGTRLTVL.

The CDR3 loop is CASSAPGGKELFF. The DNA of the CDR3 is TGTGCCAGCAGTGCCCCGGGAGGGAAGGAGCTGTTTTTT. This rearrangement joins TRBV25-1 to TRBJ2-2; 8 nucleotides line up with TRBD2. The CDR3 is 13 residues long. With V trimmed by 4 bases and J by 10 bases, 5 bases remained unmatched. CDR1 and CDR2 from the germline V gene are MGHDK and SYGVNS.

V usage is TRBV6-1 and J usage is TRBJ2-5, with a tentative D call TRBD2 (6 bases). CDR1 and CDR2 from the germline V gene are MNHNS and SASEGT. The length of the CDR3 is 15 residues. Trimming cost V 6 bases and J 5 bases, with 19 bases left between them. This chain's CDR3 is CASRVWGDGGETQYF. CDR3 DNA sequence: TGTGCCAGCAGGGTTTGGGGGGACGGTGGTGAGACCCAGTACTTC.

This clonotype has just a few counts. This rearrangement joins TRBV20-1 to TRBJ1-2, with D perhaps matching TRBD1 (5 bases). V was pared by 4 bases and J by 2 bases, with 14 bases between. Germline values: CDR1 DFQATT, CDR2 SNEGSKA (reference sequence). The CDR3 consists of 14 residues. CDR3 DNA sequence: TGCAGTGCTAACCCCGGGCGGGGGAACTATGGCTACACCTTC. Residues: CSANPGRGNYGYTF.

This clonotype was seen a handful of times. The CDR3 loop is CASSLTSGEDTQYF. CDR3 DNA: TGTGCCAGCAGCCTGACTAGCGGGGAAGATACGCAGTATTTT. The rearrangement links TRBV7-2 to TRBJ2-3; 11 bases agree with TRBD2. With 5 bases clipped from V and 5 bases from J, the junction kept 3 bases outside the gene matches. Per the germline V gene, CDR1 is SGHTA and CDR2 is FQGNSA. The CDR3 has 14 residues.

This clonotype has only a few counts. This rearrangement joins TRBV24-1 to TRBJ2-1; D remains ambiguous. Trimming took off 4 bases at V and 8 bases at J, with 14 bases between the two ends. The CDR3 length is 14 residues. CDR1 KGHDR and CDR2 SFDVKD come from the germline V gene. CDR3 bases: TGTGCCACCAGTGACCCTAACGCTTGGCATGAGCAGTTCTTC. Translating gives CATSDPNAWHEQFF.

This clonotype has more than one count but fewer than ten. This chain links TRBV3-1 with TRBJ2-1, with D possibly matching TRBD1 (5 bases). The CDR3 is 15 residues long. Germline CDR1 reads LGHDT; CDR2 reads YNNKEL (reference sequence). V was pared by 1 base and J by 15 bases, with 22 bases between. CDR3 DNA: TGTGCCAGCAGCCAAGTGGGTCAGGGCCCCAAGAGCCCGTTCTTC. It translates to CASSQVGQGPKSPFF.

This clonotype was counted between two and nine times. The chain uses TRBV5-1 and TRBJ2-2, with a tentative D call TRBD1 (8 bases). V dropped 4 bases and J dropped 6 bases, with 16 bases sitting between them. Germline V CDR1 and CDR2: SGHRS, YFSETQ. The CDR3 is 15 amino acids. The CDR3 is CASSLNTGGAGELFF. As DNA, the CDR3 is TGCGCCAGCAGCCTGAATACAGGGGGGGCCGGGGAGCTGTTTTTT. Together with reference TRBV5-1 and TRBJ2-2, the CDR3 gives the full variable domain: KAGVTQTPRYLIKTRGQQVTLSCSPISGHRSVSWYQQTPGQGLQFLFEYFSETQRNKGNFPGRFSGRQFSNSRSEMNVSTLELGDSALYLCASSLNTGGAGELFFGEGSRLTVL.

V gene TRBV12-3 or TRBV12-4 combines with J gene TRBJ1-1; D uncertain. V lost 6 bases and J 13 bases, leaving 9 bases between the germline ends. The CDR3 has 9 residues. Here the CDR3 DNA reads TGTGCCAGCAGCCCCGGGCGTTTCTTT. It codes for CASSPGRFF.

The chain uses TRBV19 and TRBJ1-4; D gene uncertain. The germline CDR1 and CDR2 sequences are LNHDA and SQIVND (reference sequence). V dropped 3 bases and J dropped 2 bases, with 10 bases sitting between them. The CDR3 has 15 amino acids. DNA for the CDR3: TGTGCCAGTAGTATCACGGGAGGGACTAATGAAAAACTGTTTTTT. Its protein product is CASSITGGTNEKLFF. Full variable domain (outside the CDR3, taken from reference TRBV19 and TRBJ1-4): DGGITQSPKYLFRKEGQNVTLSCEQNLNHDAMYWYRQDPGQGLRLIYYSQIVNDFQKGDIAEGYSVSREKKESFPLTVTSAQKNPTAFYLCASSITGGTNEKLFFGSGTQLSVL.

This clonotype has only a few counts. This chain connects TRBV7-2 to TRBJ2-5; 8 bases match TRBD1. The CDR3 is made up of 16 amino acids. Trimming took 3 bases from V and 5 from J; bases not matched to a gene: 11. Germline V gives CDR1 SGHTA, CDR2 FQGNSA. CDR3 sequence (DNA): TGTGCCAGCAGCTTTCCCGGACAGGGTAGAAGGGAGACCCAGTACTTC. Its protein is CASSFPGQGRRETQYF.

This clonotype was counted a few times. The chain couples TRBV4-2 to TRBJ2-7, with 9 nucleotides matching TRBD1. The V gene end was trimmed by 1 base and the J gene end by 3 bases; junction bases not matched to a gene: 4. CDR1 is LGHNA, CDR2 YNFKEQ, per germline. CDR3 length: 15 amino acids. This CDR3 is CASSQVGTGNYEQYF. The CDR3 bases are TGTGCCAGCAGCCAAGTCGGGACAGGGAACTACGAGCAGTACTTC.

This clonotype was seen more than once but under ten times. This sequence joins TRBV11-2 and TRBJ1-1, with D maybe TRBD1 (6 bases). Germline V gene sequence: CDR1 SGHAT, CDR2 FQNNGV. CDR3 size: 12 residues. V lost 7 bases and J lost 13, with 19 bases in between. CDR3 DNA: TGTGCCAGCATCAACGAGGGGGTAGGGCTTTTCTTT. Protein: CASINEGVGLFF.

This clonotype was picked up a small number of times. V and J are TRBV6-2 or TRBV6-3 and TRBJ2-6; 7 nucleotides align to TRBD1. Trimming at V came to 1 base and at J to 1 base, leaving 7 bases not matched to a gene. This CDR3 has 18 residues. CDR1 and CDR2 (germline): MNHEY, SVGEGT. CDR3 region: CASSYLRQGSSGANVLTF. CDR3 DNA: TGTGCCAGCAGTTACTTGCGACAGGGATCTTCTGGGGCCAACGTCCTGACTTTC.

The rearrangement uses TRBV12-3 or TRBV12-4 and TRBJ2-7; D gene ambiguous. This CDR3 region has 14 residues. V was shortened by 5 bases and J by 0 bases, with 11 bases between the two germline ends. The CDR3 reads CASSHSVDSYEQYF. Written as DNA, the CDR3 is TGTGCCAGCAGTCACTCCGTCGACTCCTACGAGCAGTACTTC.

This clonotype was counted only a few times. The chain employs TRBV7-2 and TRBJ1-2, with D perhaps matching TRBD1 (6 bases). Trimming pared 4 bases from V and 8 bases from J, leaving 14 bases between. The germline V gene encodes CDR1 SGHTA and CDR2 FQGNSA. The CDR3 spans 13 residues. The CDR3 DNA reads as TGTGCCAGCAGCTCAGCAGGGGCGGAAGGCTACACCTTC. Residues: CASSSAGAEGYTF.

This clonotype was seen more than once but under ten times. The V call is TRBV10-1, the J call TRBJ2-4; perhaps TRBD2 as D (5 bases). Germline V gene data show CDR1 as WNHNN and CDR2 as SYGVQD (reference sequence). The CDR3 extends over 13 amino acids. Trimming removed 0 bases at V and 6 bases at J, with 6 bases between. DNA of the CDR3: TGCGCCAGCAGTGAGTCGGGAGTAAACATTCAGTACTTC. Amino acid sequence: CASSESGVNIQYF.

The CDR3 DNA sequence: TGCAGTGCCGTACCCCCTAGCGGGAATTTAGTGGAGACCCAGTACTTC. Residues: CSAVPPSGNLVETQYF. The rearrangement links TRBV20-1 to TRBJ2-5, with 9 bases that match TRBD2. V lost 6 bases, J lost 5 bases, and 16 bases stayed unmatched. From germline, CDR1 is DFQATT and CDR2 SNEGSKA (reference sequence). CDR3 length: 16 residues.

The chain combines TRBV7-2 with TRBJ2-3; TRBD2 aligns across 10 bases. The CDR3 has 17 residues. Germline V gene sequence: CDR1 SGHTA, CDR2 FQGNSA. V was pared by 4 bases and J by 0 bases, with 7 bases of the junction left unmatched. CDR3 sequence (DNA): TGTGCCAGCAGCTACCGTGGACTAGCGGCTAGCACAGATACGCAGTATTTT. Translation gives CASSYRGLAASTDTQYF.

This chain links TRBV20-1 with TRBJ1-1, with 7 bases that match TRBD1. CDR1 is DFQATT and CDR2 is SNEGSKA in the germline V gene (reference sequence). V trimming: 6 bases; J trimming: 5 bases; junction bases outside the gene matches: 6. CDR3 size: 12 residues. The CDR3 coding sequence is TGCAGTGCACGGACAGGAATAACTGAAGCTTTCTTT. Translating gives CSARTGITEAFF.

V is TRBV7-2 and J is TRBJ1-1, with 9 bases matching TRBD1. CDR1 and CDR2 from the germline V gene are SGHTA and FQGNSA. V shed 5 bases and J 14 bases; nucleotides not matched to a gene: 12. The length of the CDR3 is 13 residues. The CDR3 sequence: CASSPRYRGRGFF. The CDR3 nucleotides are TGTGCCAGCAGCCCAAGATACAGGGGGCGAGGGTTCTTT.

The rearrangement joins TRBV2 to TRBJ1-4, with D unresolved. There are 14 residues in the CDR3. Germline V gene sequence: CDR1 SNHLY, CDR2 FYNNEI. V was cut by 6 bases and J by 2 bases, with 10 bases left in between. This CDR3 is CASSGWATNEKLFF. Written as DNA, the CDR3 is TGTGCCAGCAGCGGCTGGGCGACTAATGAAAAACTGTTTTTT.

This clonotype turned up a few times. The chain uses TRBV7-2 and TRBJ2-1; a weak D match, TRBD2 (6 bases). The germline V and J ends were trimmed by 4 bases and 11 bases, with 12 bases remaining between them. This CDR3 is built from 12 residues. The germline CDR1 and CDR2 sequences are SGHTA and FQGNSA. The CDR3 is CASSYSGLKQFF. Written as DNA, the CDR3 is TGTGCCAGCAGCTACTCCGGACTAAAGCAGTTCTTC.

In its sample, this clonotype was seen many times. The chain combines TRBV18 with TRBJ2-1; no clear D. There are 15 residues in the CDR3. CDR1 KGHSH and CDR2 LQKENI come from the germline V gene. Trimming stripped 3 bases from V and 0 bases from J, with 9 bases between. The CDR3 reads CASSPGGSSYNEQFF. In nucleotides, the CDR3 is TGTGCCAGCTCACCCGGCGGTAGCTCCTACAATGAGCAGTTCTTC.

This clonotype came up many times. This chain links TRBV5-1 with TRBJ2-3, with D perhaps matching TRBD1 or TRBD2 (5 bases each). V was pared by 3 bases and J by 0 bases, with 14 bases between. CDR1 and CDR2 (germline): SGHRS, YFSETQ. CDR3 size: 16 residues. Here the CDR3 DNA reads TGCGCCAGCAGCTCATTTTCGGGACCCAGCACAGATACGCAGTATTTT. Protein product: CASSSFSGPSTDTQYF.

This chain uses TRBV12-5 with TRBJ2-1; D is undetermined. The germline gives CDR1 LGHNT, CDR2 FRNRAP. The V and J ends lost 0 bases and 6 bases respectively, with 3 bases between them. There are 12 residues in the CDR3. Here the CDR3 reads CASGLVTNEQFF. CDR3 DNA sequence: TGTGCTAGTGGTTTGGTTACCAATGAGCAGTTCTTC.